This T cell receptor (beta chain) is from a study of OX40 agonist ivuxolimab in advanced cancers. Overall study findings and caveats: Clonal expansion was seen in CD4+ and CD8+ blood T cells by week 6 at 0.1 to 3.0 mg/kg.

As to this clone: Its antigen is currently unknown.

The table came from immunoSEQ multiplex PCR; TCRdb's copy has only in-frame clones and leaves some out. There are 77,000 or so clones in the sample; roughly 93% occur only once, and around 0.3% lies in the top ten. Deletions cut 5 bases from V and 2 bases from J, with 13 bases between. Germline CDR1 MNHEY, CDR2 SVGAGI. The CDR3 has 14 amino acids. The sample here was CD4+ or CD8+ T cells sorted from blood, taken in a trial of the OX40 agonist ivuxolimab. The clonotype originates from an adult with an advanced solid tumor such as melanoma, head and neck, liver or kidney cancer. The chain combines TRBV6-5 with TRBJ2-7; TRBD1 might be the D (6 bases). Here the CDR3 reads CASSIRQATYEQYF. Here the CDR3 DNA reads TGTGCCAGCAGTATACGACAGGCGACCTACGAGCAGTACTTC.